This record looks at one T cell receptor beta chain sequence and its context. At least ten counts were recorded for this clonotype. Its antigen is currently not known. It has no much larger one-base neighbor in the sample; base qualities were not kept. The protocol used for the library was 5' RACE. TCRdb lists the instrument as NextSeq 500. In the TCR library protocol, unique molecular identifiers were attached to individual cDNA molecules to correct for PCR bias and sequencing error. Both TCR alpha and beta chains were sequenced, and tight co-correlation was observed between alpha and beta sequence abundances in each sample. Processing in the source paper ran as follows. Decombinator V4 was used to annotate the V gene, J gene and CDR3 of the TCR sequences. Expanded TCRs were defined as changing significantly between any two time points under a Poisson model with p below 0.0001. TCR abundances were normalised to the total number of TCRs sequenced per sample and expressed as counts per million. MAIT TCRs were defined by TRAV1-2 paired with TRAJ12, TRAJ20 or TRAJ33, and iNKT TCRs by TRAV10 paired with TRAJ18. VDJdb, accessed on 1 November 2021, was searched for TCRs annotated for CMV, EBV and SARS-CoV-2, and TCRs annotated for more than one antigen were excluded. TCRdb's own reprocessing of the public reads used fastp at Q25 and MiXCR and kept productive beta chains. CDR3 protein duplicates are merged, each entry listing the most common genes and DNA. The V and J calls here are based on TCRdb, not the publication. The sample has approximately 70,000 distinct CDR3 sequences on record, roughly 15% of them singletons. The top ten clonotypes cover over 12% of the sample.

The data derive from a study of early T cells in non-severe SARS-CoV-2 infection (dated by TCRdb to the early 2020s). Describing the broader study: Bulk RNA from unsorted whole blood was used for TCR sequencing, so alpha and beta chains could not be paired. What the research found in general, with its limitations: VDJdb matching was skewed toward anti-spike CD8 responses and likely underestimated virus-specific expansions by missing private and CD4 specificities.

The study was a case-control design nested within a healthcare worker cohort in London, UK, with weekly nasopharyngeal swab PCR tests and blood sampling. Healthcare workers were recruited during the week of the UK lockdown, between 23 and 31 March 2020, and followed weekly for up to roughly 15 weeks. V sheds 6 bases and J sheds 3 bases, leaving 6 bases between their ends. The CDR3 holds 12 amino acids from the cysteine to the phenylalanine. The sequence is cut down to CDR3 DNA, 36 bases in frame from base 1. Sequenced input: whole blood. The V gene is TRBV12-3 or TRBV12-4 and the J gene is TRBJ1-3, and the D gene may be TRBD1, 5 bases matching. This receptor was obtained from an adult who was a healthcare worker with PCR-confirmed SARS-CoV-2 infection or an uninfected control (not recorded which). The nucleotides are TGTGCCAGCAGAGGGGATGGAAACACCATATATTTT. Its translation reads: CASRGDGNTIYF.